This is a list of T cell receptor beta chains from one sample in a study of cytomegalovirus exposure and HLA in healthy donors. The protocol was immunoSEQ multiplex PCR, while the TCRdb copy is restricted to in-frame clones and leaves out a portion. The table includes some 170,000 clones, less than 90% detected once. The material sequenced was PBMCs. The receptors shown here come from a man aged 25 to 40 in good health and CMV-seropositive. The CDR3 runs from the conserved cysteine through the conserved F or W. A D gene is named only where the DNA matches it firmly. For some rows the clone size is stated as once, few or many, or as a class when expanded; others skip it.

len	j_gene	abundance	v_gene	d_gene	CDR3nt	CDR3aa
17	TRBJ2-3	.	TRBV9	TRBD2	TGTGCCAGCAGCGTAGGGACTAGCGGCCTACACACAGATACGCAGTATTTT	CASSVGTSGLHTDTQYF
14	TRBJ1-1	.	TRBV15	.	TGTGCCACCAGCAGAGATGGACACATCACTGAAGCTTTCTTT	CATSRDGHITEAFF
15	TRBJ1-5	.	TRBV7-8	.	TGTGCCAGCAGCTCCGGGACAATTAGCAATCAGCCCCAGCATTTT	CASSSGTISNQPQHF
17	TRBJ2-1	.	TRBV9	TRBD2	TGTGCCAGCAGCGTAGCGGGTAGCGGGGCCTCCTACAATGAGCAGTTCTTC	CASSVAGSGASYNEQFF
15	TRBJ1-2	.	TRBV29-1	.	TGCAGCGTTGAGCCTCAGGAACGTCTGAACTATGGCTACACCTTC	CSVEPQERLNYGYTF
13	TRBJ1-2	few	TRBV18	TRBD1	TGTGCCAGCTCGACAGGGGAGGAGTATGGCTACACCTTC	CASSTGEEYGYTF
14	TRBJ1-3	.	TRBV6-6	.	TGTGCCAGCAGCAACGACCGGGGGGGGAACACCATATATTTT	CASSNDRGGNTIYF
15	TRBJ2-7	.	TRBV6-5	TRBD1	TGTGCCAGCAGCCTTGGGACAGGGGGCACCTACGAGCAGTACTTC	CASSLGTGGTYEQYF
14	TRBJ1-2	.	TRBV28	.	TGTGCCAGCAGTCCCGGACCGCTGGGGGGTGGCTACACCTTC	CASSPGPLGGGYTF
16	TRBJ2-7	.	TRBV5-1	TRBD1	TGCGCCAGCAGCTTGGGCCCTGGACAGGGGGGGCACGAGCAGTACTTC	CASSLGPGQGGHEQYF
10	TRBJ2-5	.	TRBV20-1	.	TGCAGTGCTAGACGAGAGACCCAGTACTTC	CSARRETQYF
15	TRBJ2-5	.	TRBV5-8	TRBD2	TGTGCCAGCAGCTTGGGCGGGGGGCCCATTAGGACCCAGTACTTC	CASSLGGGPIRTQYF
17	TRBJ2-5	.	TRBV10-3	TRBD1	TGTGCCATCAGTGACCCGTACCTGAGAGGGGGCAAAGAGACCCAGTACTTC	CAISDPYLRGGKETQYF
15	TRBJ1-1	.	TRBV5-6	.	TGTGCCAGCAGCATCCTGGGCGACATGAACACTGAAGCTTTCTTT	CASSILGDMNTEAFF
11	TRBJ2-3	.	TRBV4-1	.	TGCGCCAGCAGGAGGGGGGATACGCAGTATTTT	CASRRGDTQYF
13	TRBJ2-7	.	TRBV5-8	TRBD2	TGTGCCAGCAGCTTTCTCGGGAGGTACGAGCAGTACTTC	CASSFLGRYEQYF
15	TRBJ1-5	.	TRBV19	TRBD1	TGTGCCAGTAGTGAACAGGGGGCCCGTTACCAGCCCCAGCATTTT	CASSEQGARYQPQHF
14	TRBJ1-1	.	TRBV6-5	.	TGTGCCAGCAGTTACGGCTCTCTGAACACTGAAGCTTTCTTT	CASSYGSLNTEAFF
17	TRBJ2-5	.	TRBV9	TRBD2	TGTGCCAGCAGCGTAGAGGGGGGACTAGCGGGAGTCGAGACCCAGTACTTC	CASSVEGGLAGVETQYF
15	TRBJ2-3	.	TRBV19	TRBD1	TGTGCCAGTAGTATGGGACAGGTGCGCACAGATACGCAGTATTTT	CASSMGQVRTDTQYF
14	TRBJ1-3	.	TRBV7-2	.	TGTGCCAGCAGCTTGAGCAAGGGGGGAAACACCATATATTTT	CASSLSKGGNTIYF
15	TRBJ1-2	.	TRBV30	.	TGTGCCTGGAGTGCAAAAACGGAGGCCAGCTATGGCTACACCTTC	CAWSAKTEASYGYTF
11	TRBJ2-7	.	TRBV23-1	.	TGCGCCAGCAGTCGAGGGTACGAGCAGTACTTC	CASSRGYEQYF
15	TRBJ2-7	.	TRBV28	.	TGTGCCAGCAGTTTAGGGAGCCAGAGAACCTACGAGCAGTACTTC	CASSLGSQRTYEQYF
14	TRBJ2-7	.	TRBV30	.	TGTGCCTGGAGTGTGGGGCCTAAAAACTACGAGCAGTACTTC	CAWSVGPKNYEQYF
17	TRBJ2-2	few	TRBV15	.	TGTGCCACCAGCAGAGGTGGCGGGGCCGGAGGCACCGGGGAGCTGTTTTTT	CATSRGGGAGGTGELFF
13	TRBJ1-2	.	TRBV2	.	TGTGCCAGCAGTGAGGCGGGCGTCTATGGCTACACCTTC	CASSEAGVYGYTF
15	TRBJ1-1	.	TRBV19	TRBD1	TGTGCCAGTAGGGGTCGGGACAGGGAGAACACTGAAGCTTTCTTT	CASRGRDRENTEAFF
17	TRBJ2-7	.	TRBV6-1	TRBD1	TGTGCCAGCAGTGCCGACCCCGACAGGGTTTATTCCTACGAGCAGTACTTC	CASSADPDRVYSYEQYF
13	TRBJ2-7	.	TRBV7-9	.	TGTGCCAGCAGCAGTAGCGGAAACTACGAGCAGTACTTC	CASSSSGNYEQYF
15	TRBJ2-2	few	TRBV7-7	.	TGTGCTAGCCGCGCGGCCCCTCGAGGCACCGGGGAGCTGTTTTTT	CASRAAPRGTGELFF
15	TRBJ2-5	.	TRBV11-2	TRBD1	TGTGCCAGCAGCTTAGGGACAGGATACCAAGAGACCCAGTACTTC	CASSLGTGYQETQYF
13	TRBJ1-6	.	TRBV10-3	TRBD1	TGTGCCATCCAGGACAGGAATAATTCACCCCTCCACTTT	CAIQDRNNSPLHF
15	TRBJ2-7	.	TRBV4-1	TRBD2	TGCGCCAGCAGCCAAGATTCTAGCGGGAGTAAAGAGCAGTACTTC	CASSQDSSGSKEQYF
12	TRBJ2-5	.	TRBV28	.	TGTGCCAGTTGCAGGGTTGGTGAGACCCAGTACTTC	CASCRVGETQYF
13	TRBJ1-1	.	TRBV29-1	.	TGCAGCGTTAAGGACGACAGCAACACTGAAGCTTTCTTT	CSVKDDSNTEAFF
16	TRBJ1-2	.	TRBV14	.	TGTGCCAGCAGCCAAGCACAGAAAGGGGCATACTATGGCTACACCTTC	CASSQAQKGAYYGYTF
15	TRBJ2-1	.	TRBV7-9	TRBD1	TGTGCCAGCAGCTTGGGACAGGGGTCCTACAATGAGCAGTTCTTC	CASSLGQGSYNEQFF
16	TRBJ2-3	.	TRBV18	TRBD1	TGTGCCAGCTCACCACCCTCGGCAGGGGGATCAGATACGCAGTATTTT	CASSPPSAGGSDTQYF
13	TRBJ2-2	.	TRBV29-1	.	TGCAGCCCTCGCAGGCCATCTGCCGGGGAGCTGTTTTTT	CSPRRPSAGELFF
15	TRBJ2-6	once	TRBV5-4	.	TGTGCCAGCAGCTTGGACCAGGGTCCGGCCAACGTCCTGACTTTC	CASSLDQGPANVLTF
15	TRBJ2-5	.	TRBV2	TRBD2	TGTGCCAGCAGTGTAACTAGCGGCGACCAAGAGACCCAGTACTTC	CASSVTSGDQETQYF
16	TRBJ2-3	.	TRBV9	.	TGTGCCAGCAGCCCTAGCTCGAGGCGTGCCACAGATACGCAGTATTTT	CASSPSSRRATDTQYF
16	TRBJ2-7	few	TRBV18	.	TGTGCCAGCTCACCACGAGGGGCAGGGGTAACCTACGAGCAGTACTTC	CASSPRGAGVTYEQYF
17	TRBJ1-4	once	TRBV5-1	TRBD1	TGCGCCAGCAGCTCCAAAACAGGGGCCGGGGCTAATGAAAAACTGTTTTTT	CASSSKTGAGANEKLFF
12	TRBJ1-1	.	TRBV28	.	TGTGCCAGCAGACTACAGGACACTGAAGCTTTCTTT	CASRLQDTEAFF
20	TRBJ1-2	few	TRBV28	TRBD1	TGTGCCAGCAGTTTAAGCCCTCTTGGACAGGCCATAAGGTTATACTATGGCTACACCTTC	CASSLSPLGQAIRLYYGYTF
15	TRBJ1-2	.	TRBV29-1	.	TGCAGCGTTGCCGCTCGGGGGAAGATTGACTATGGCTACACCTTC	CSVAARGKIDYGYTF
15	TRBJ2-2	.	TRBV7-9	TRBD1	TGTGCCAGCAGCTTAAATCAGGGGGACACCGGGGAGCTGTTTTTT	CASSLNQGDTGELFF
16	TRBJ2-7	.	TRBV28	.	TGTGCCAGCAGTTTAAGAATGGGAGACAACACCTACGAGCAGTACTTC	CASSLRMGDNTYEQYF
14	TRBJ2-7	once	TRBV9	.	TGTGCCAGCAGCCCCCGGATGGAGGGGTACGAGCAGTACTTC	CASSPRMEGYEQYF
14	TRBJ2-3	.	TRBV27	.	TGTGCCAGCAGCGCGGGACCTAGCACAGATACGCAGTATTTT	CASSAGPSTDTQYF
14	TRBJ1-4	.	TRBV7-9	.	TGTGCCAGCAGCTCGCCTACAACTAATGAAAAACTGTTTTTT	CASSSPTTNEKLFF
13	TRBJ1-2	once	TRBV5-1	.	TGCGCCAGCAGCCCTATTGAGGGCTATGGCTACACCTTC	CASSPIEGYGYTF
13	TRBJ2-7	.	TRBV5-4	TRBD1	TGTGCCAGCAGCTCCACAGGGGTGGGGGAGCAGTACTTC	CASSSTGVGEQYF
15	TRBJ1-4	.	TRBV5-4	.	TGTGCCAGCAGCTTGGCCGCGGGGGCTGATGAAAAACTGTTTTTT	CASSLAAGADEKLFF
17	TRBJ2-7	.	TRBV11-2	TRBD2	TGTGCCAGCAGCCGAGGACTAGCGGGAGGTGGAGGCTACGAGCAGTACTTC	CASSRGLAGGGGYEQYF
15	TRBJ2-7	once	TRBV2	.	TGTGCCAGCAGTGAAGGCGGGGGCCCTACCTACGAGCAGTACTTC	CASSEGGGPTYEQYF
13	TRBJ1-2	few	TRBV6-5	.	TGTGCCAGCAGTTATGGGGAGATAGGTGGCTACACCTTC	CASSYGEIGGYTF
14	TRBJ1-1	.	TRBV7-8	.	TGTGCCAGCAGCCCTATGGGAGGGAACACTGAAGCTTTCTTT	CASSPMGGNTEAFF